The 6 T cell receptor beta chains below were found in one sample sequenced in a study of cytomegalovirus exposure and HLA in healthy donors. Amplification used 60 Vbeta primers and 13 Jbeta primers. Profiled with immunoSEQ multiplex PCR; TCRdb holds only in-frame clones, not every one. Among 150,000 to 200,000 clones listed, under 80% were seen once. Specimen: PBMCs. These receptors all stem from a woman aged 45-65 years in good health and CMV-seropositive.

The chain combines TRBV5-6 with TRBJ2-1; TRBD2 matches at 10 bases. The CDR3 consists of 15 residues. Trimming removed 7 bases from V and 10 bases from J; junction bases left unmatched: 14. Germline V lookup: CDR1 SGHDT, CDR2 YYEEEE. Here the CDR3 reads CASRLGSAGGREQFF. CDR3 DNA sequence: TGTGCCAGCCGCCTAGGATCAGCGGGGGGGCGAGAGCAGTTCTTC.

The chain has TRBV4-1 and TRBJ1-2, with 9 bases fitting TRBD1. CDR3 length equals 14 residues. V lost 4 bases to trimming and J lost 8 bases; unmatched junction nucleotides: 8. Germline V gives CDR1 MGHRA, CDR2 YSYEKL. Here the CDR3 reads CASSLLQGAGGYTF. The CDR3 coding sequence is TGCGCCAGCAGCCTTCTACAGGGGGCGGGCGGCTACACCTTC.

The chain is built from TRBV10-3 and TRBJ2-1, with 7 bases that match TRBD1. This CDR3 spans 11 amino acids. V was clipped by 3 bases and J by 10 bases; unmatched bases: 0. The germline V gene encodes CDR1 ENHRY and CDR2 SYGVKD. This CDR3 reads CAISEGGEQFF. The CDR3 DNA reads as TGTGCCATCAGTGAAGGGGGCGAGCAGTTCTTC.

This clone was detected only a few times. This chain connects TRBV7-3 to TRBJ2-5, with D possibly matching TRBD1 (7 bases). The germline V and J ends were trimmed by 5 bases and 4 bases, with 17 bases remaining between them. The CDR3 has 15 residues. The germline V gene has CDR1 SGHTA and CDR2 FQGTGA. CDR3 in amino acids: CASSPRQGAGETQYF. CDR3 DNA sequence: TGTGCCAGCAGCCCGAGACAGGGAGCGGGAGAGACCCAGTACTTC.

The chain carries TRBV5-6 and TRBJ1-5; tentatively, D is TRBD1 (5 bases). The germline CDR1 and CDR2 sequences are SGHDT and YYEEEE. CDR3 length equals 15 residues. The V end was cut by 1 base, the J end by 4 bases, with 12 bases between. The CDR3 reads CASSLLGGHNQPQHF. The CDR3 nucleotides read TGTGCCAGCAGCTTGTTGGGGGGTCATAATCAGCCCCAGCATTTT.

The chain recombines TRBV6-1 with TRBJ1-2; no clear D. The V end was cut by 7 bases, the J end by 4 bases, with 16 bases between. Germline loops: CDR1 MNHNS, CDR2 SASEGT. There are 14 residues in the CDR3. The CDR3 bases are TGTGCCAGCATGACACCCGGGGTAGGCTATGGCTACACCTTC. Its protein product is CASMTPGVGYGYTF.